The clone carrying this TCR beta chain has a handful of counts. No antigen is known for it. The time point was: patch test 1, 2 weeks after DPC sensitization. The treatment was: therapeutic diphenylcyclopropenone sensitization with weekly scalp DPC. The sample is drawn from a study of human T cells and chemical hapten exposure. Across the study: Throughout the approximately 25-week study, diphenylcyclopropenone was applied weekly to the patients' scalps. Upper-back patches of 0.01% DPC were read at 6 days.

Notes on the study in general: Significantly more large CDR3 similarity clusters were formed by expanded TCRs than by controls.

TCRdb ran MiXCR on the RACE reads and lists one entry per CDR3 protein. Among 75,000 to 100,000 distinct CDR3 sequences listed, under 15% were seen once. Deletions cut 2 bases from V and 5 bases from J, with 10 bases between. The germline V gene has CDR1 SGHTA and CDR2 FQGTGA. The CDR3 spans 14 residues. The chain carries TRBV7-3 and TRBJ2-1; D might be TRBD2 (5 bases). The sample in question was whole blood, obtained in connection with sensitization to the hapten diphenylcyclopropenone (DPC). This TCR came from a middle-aged woman with alopecia areata. Some clones in this sample may be carry-over from other donors' samples. The CDR3: CASSLGLAHNEQFF. DNA for the CDR3: TGTGCCAGCAGCTTAGGGCTAGCCCACAATGAGCAGTTCTTC.